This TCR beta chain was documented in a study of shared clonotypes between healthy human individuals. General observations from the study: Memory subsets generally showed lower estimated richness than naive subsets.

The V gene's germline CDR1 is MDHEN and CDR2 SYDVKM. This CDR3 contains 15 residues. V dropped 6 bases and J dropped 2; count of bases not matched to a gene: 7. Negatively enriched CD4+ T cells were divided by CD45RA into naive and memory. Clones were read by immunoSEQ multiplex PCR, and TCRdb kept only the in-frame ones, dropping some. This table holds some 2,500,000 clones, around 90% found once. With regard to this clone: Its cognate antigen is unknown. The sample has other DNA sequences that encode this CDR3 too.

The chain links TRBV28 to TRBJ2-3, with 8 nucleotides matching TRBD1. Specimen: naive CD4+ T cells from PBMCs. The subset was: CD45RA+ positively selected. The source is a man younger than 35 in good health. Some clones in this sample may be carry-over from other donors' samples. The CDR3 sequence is CASSPRDRSTDTQYF. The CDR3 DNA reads TGTGCCAGCAGCCCCAGGGACAGGTCCACAGATACGCAGTATTTT. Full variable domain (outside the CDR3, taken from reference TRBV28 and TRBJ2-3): DVKVTQSSRYLVKRTGEKVFLECVQDMDHENMFWYRQDPGLGLRLIYFSYDVKMKEKGDIPEGYSVSREKKERFSLILESASTNQTSMYLCASSPRDRSTDTQYFGPGTRLTVL.